A single sample is the source of the 24 T cell receptor beta chains below, sequenced in a study of OX40 agonist ivuxolimab in advanced cancers. The protocol used for the library was the immunoSEQ multiplex PCR assay. Entries here come from immuneACCESS through TCRdb and include only in-frame sequences with V and J called. Some clones fail to appear in such tables; in the studies checked, an unresolved V gene covers under half of the shortfall, and the cause of the remainder is unknown. This sample lists about 100,000 clones; 80% to 95% were detected once. The top ten clones comprise 0.45% to 0.65% of the sample. The starting material was CD4+ or CD8+ T cells sorted from blood, obtained in a trial of the OX40 agonist ivuxolimab. The receptors derive from an adult with an advanced solid tumor such as melanoma, head and neck, liver or kidney cancer.

The V and J genes are TRBV5-1 and TRBJ2-3; D not certain. Per the germline V gene, CDR1 is SGHRS and CDR2 is YFSETQ. V was pared by 6 bases and J by 0 bases, with 2 bases between. The CDR3 loop spans 11 amino acids. CDR3 bases: TGCGCCAGCACTAGCACAGATACGCAGTATTTT. This codes for CASTSTDTQYF.

V gene TRBV2 combines with J gene TRBJ2-1; possible D gene TRBD2, 5 bases. Germline assignment: CDR1 SNHLY and CDR2 FYNNEI. With 7 bases removed from V and 2 bases from J, the gap between germline ends came to 12 bases. The CDR3 runs to 14 residues. In DNA, the CDR3 is TGTGCCAGCAAGCGACTACCCACCTACAATGAGCAGTTCTTC. This translates into CASKRLPTYNEQFF.

This sequence joins TRBV5-1 and TRBJ2-7, with D uncertain. Germline CDR1 and CDR2: SGHRS and YFSETQ. V lost 1 base and J lost 4, with 18 bases in between. The CDR3 spans 16 residues. The chain's CDR3 is CASSLYSRAPSYEQYF. The CDR3 DNA reads as TGCGCCAGCAGCTTGTACTCCCGGGCCCCGAGTTACGAGCAGTACTTC.

This chain joins TRBV27 and TRBJ2-7; D perhaps matches TRBD1 (5 bases). The V and J ends lost 4 bases and 6 bases respectively, with 10 bases between them. Germline V gene data show CDR1 as MNHEY and CDR2 as SMNVEV (reference sequence). The CDR3 has 12 amino acids. The chain's CDR3 is CASSYRGGEQYF. In DNA, the CDR3 is TGTGCCAGCAGTTATAGGGGCGGCGAGCAGTACTTC.

V usage is TRBV19 and J usage is TRBJ2-3; 8 nucleotides align to TRBD2. The ends lost 6 bases at V and 1 base at J; junction bases unmatched: 18. Per germline, CDR1 LNHDA and CDR2 SQIVND (reference sequence). This CDR3 is built from 19 residues. The CDR3 spells CASSRVPGGLIVGTDTQYF. DNA of the CDR3: TGTGCCAGTAGCAGAGTTCCGGGAGGGCTTATTGTGGGCACAGATACGCAGTATTTT.

For the CDR3, the DNA is TGTGCCAGCGAAGACCGGTGGGGAGCGGATCAGCCCCAGCATTTT. Its translation is CASEDRWGADQPQHF. The chain combines TRBV19 with TRBJ1-5; D is unresolved. The CDR3 has 15 residues. CDR1 LNHDA and CDR2 SQIVND come from the germline V gene (reference sequence). With 9 bases removed from V and 5 bases from J, the gap between germline ends came to 20 bases.

The chain combines TRBV18 with TRBJ2-5; TRBD2 matches 10 bases. Germline CDR1 KGHSH, CDR2 LQKENI. The length of the CDR3 is 17 residues. Germline trimming cut 3 bases from V and 0 bases from J; bases unmatched to any gene: 7. CDR3 coding DNA: TGTGCCAGCTCACCGCGCCGGACTAGCGGAGACCAAGAGACCCAGTACTTC. Its protein is CASSPRRTSGDQETQYF. Combining the CDR3 with reference TRBV18 and TRBJ2-5 gives the whole variable domain NAGVMQNPRHLVRRRGQEARLRCSPMKGHSHVYWYRQLPEEGLKFMVYLQKENIIDESGMPKERFSAEFPKEGPSILRIQQVVRGDSAAYFCASSPRRTSGDQETQYFGPGTRLLVL.

The gene calls are TRBV29-1 and TRBJ2-7, with D possibly matching TRBD2 (5 bases). CDR1 and CDR2 (germline): SQVTM, ANQGSEA. V lost 6 bases to trimming and J lost 3 bases, with 12 bases between them. The CDR3 is made up of 12 amino acids. The CDR3 loop reads CSVRTSSYEQYF. The CDR3 region has the DNA TGCAGCGTCAGAACTAGTAGCTACGAGCAGTACTTC.

This chain uses TRBV7-9 with TRBJ2-1; TRBD2 is a possible D gene (7 bases). The V gene's germline CDR1 is SEHNR and CDR2 FQNEAQ (reference sequence). The length of the CDR3 is 15 residues. Trimming cost V 2 bases and J 16 bases, with 24 bases left between them. The CDR3 protein is CASSLRSLGAGAPFF. Written as DNA, the CDR3 is TGTGCCAGCAGCTTACGGTCTTTGGGGGCGGGGGCGCCTTTCTTC.

The CDR3 DNA reads as TGCGCCAGCAGCGTGGACACCCCCTCCTACAATGAGCAGTTCTTC. This encodes CASSVDTPSYNEQFF. The rearrangement links TRBV5-1 to TRBJ2-1; TRBD1 is a possible D gene (5 bases). Germline V CDR1 and CDR2: SGHRS, YFSETQ. The CDR3 sequence is 15 residues long. V was cut by 4 bases and J by 0 bases, with 11 bases left in between.

The V call is TRBV27, the J call TRBJ2-1; no definite D call. Germline V gene data show CDR1 as MNHEY and CDR2 as SMNVEV (reference sequence). V lost 0 bases, J lost 6 bases, and 12 bases lay in between. The CDR3 has 15 residues. The CDR3 DNA sequence: TGTGCCAGCAGTTTATCGTCCGGGCTTCGCAATGAGCAGTTCTTC. Translation: CASSLSSGLRNEQFF.

The rearrangement uses TRBV28 and TRBJ2-7; the D gene is possibly TRBD1 (5 bases). The V gene lost 5 bases and the J gene lost 0 bases, with 17 bases spanning the gap. The CDR3 length is 16 residues. Germline V CDR1 and CDR2: MDHEN, SYDVKM. For the CDR3, the DNA is TGTGCCAGCAGTCCGGCCAGCGCGACAGCCTCCTACGAGCAGTACTTC. Amino acid sequence: CASSPASATASYEQYF.

The genes are TRBV5-1 and TRBJ1-2; no clear D. The CDR3 length is 15 residues. The V and J ends lost 2 bases and 3 bases respectively, with 14 bases between them. Germline V gives CDR1 SGHRS, CDR2 YFSETQ. The DNA of the CDR3 is TGCGCCAGCAGCTTAAATTATGGGCATGACTATGGCTACACCTTC. Encoded protein: CASSLNYGHDYGYTF.

Only one count was recorded for this clone. The CDR3 DNA is TGCGCCAGCAGCTTGGGGGACAGGGATAACTATGGCTACACCTTC. Translation gives CASSLGDRDNYGYTF. This rearrangement joins TRBV5-1 to TRBJ1-2; 9 bases are a match to TRBD1. Germline values: CDR1 SGHRS, CDR2 YFSETQ. The CDR3 length is 15 residues. Unmatched junction bases numbered 1, after V lost 0 bases and J lost 1 base.

This sequence joins TRBV5-1 and TRBJ2-1; D is possibly TRBD2 (5 bases). CDR1 SGHRS and CDR2 YFSETQ come from the germline V gene. Trimming stripped 0 bases from V and 9 bases from J, with 16 bases between. CDR3 size: 15 residues. CDR3 coding DNA: TGCGCCAGCAGCTTGGAAGCTAGCCGCCCTACTGAGCAGTTCTTC. It codes for CASSLEASRPTEQFF.

The rearrangement links TRBV7-9 to TRBJ2-3; 10 nucleotides align to TRBD2. The trim removed 5 bases at V and 2 bases at J, leaving 7 bases unmatched. This CDR3 has 16 residues. Germline values: CDR1 SEHNR, CDR2 FQNEAQ (reference sequence). Written as DNA, the CDR3 is TGTGCCAGCAGCCCCGGACTAGCGGCCACCACAGATACGCAGTATTTT. Encoded protein: CASSPGLAATTDTQYF.

The chain combines TRBV28 with TRBJ2-7; D gene unclear. The CDR3 covers 16 residues. V gave up 5 bases and J gave up 3 bases, with 20 bases separating them. The germline V gene has CDR1 MDHEN and CDR2 SYDVKM. The CDR3 spells CASSRRLPDLGYEQYF. The CDR3 nucleotides are TGTGCCAGCAGTCGACGACTCCCGGACCTGGGCTACGAGCAGTACTTC.

This clone was detected once. The chain employs TRBV27 and TRBJ2-1, with TRBD2 matching over 15 bases. The CDR3 length is 15 residues. The V gene end was trimmed by 6 bases and the J gene end by 9 bases; junction bases not matched to a gene: 6. CDR1 is MNHEY and CDR2 is SMNVEV in the germline V gene (reference sequence). The CDR3 protein is CASSGLAGGPGEQFF. CDR3 in DNA: TGTGCCAGCAGCGGACTAGCGGGAGGGCCTGGTGAGCAGTTCTTC.

V and J are TRBV5-1 and TRBJ2-1, with D possibly being TRBD2 (5 bases). V lost 2 bases, J lost 2 bases, and 11 bases lay in between. CDR1 and CDR2 from the germline V gene are SGHRS and YFSETQ. This CDR3 comprises 15 residues. CDR3 sequence: CASSLGSITYNEQFF. CDR3 coding DNA: TGCGCCAGCAGCTTAGGGAGTATCACCTACAATGAGCAGTTCTTC.

This sequence joins TRBV11-2 and TRBJ2-7; 8 nucleotides line up with TRBD1. The CDR3 totals 15 residues. The V gene's germline CDR1 is SGHAT and CDR2 FQNNGV. J lost 2 bases, V lost 3 bases, and 6 bases had no gene match. CDR3 coding DNA: TGTGCCAGCAGCTTCGATGACAGGGGTCCCTACGAGCAGTACTTC. Translating gives CASSFDDRGPYEQYF.

The CDR3 is CASRDSSRVFWGYTF. In DNA form, the CDR3 reads TGTGCCAGCAGAGACTCGTCCCGGGTCTTTTGGGGCTACACCTTC. The chain carries TRBV28 and TRBJ1-2; D uncertain. The V end lost 6 bases, the J end lost 8 bases, and 22 bases lay between the germline ends. The CDR3 contains 15 residues. The germline CDR1 and CDR2 sequences are MDHEN and SYDVKM.

The rearrangement links TRBV25-1 to TRBJ1-1; 7 bases are a match to TRBD1. CDR3 length: 13 residues. Unmatched junction bases numbered 9, after V lost 8 bases and J lost 6 bases. Germline CDR1 and CDR2: MGHDK and SYGVNS. The CDR3 reads CASGTAAIPEAFF. In DNA, the CDR3 is TGTGCCAGCGGGACAGCCGCTATACCTGAAGCTTTCTTT.

The CDR3 protein is CASSEIKTYGYTF. CDR3 bases: TGTGCCAGCAGTGAGATTAAGACCTATGGCTACACCTTC. This chain connects TRBV2 to TRBJ1-2; no reliable D call. CDR3 length: 13 residues. CDR1 and CDR2 (germline): SNHLY, FYNNEI. Trimming took 3 bases from V and 4 from J, leaving 9 bases between them.

The J gene is TRBJ1-3, the V gene TRBV28; no clear D. The V and J ends lost 3 bases and 4 bases respectively, with 10 bases between them. CDR3 length: 14 amino acids. CDR1 is MDHEN and CDR2 is SYDVKM in the germline V gene. The CDR3 is CASSFFAAGNTIYF. In DNA form, the CDR3 reads TGTGCCAGCAGTTTTTTCGCGGCGGGAAACACCATATATTTT.